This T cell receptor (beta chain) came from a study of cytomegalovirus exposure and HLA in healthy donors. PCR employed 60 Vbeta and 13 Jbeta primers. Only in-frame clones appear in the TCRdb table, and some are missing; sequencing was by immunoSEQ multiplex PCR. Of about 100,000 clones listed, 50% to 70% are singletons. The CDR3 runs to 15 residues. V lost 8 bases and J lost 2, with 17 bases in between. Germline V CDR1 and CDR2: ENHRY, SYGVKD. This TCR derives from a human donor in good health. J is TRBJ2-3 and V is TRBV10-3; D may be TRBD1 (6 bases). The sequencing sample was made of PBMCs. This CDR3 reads CAIDPTGSYTDTQYF. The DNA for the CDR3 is TGTGCCATCGACCCTACAGGGTCCTACACAGATACGCAGTATTTT.